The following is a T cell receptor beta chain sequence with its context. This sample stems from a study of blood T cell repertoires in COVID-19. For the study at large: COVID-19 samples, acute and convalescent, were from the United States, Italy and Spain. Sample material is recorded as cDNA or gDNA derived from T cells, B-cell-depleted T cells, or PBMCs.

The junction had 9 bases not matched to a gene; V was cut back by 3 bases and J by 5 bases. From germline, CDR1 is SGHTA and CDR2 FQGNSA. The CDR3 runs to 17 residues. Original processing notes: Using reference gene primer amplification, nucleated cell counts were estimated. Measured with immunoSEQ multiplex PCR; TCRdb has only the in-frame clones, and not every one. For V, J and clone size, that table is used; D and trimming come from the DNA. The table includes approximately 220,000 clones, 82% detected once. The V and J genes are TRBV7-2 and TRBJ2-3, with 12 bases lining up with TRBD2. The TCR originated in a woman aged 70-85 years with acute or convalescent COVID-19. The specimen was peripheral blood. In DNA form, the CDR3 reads TGTGCCAGCAGCTTTCCTAGCGGGGGGGTGGATCAAGATACGCAGTATTTT. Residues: CASSFPSGGVDQDTQYF.